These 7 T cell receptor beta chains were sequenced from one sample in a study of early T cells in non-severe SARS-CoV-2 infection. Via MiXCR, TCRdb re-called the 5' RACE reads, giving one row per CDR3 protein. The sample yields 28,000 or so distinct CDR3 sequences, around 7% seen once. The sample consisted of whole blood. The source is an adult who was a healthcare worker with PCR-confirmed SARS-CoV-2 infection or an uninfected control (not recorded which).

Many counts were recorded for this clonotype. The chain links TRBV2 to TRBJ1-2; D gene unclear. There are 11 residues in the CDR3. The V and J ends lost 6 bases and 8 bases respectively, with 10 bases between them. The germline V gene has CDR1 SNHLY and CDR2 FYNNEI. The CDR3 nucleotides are TGTGCCAGCAGCGGTTCAGAAGGCTACACCTTC. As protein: CASSGSEGYTF.

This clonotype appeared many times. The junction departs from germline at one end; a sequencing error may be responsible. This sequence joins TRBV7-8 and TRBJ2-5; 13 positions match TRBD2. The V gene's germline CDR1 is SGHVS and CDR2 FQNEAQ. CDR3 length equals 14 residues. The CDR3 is CASSSGLAGVGLDF. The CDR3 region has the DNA TGTGCCAGCAGCTCCGGACTAGCGGGAGTGGGATTGGACTTC.

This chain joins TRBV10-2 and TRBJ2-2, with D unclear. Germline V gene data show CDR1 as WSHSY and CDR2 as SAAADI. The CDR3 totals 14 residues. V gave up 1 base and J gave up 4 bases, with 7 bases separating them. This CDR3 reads CASSEWGATGELFF. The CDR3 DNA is TGCGCCAGCAGTGAGTGGGGTGCCACCGGGGAGCTGTTTTTT.

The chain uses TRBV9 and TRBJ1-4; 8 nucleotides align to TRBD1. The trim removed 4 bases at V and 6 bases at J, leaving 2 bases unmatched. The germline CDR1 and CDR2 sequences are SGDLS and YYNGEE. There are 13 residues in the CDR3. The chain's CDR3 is CASSQTGDEKLFF. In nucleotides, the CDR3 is TGTGCCAGCAGCCAGACAGGGGATGAAAAACTGTTTTTT. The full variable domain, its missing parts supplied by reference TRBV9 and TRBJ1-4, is DSGVTQTPKHLITATGQRVTLRCSPRSGDLSVYWYQQSLDQGLQFLIQYYNGEERAKGNILERFSAQQFPDLHSELNLSSLELGDSALYFCASSQTGDEKLFFGSGTQLSVL.

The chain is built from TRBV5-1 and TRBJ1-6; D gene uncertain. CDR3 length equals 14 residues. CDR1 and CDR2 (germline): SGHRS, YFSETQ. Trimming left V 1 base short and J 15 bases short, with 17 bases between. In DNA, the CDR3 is TGCGCCAGCAGCTTGACATCCCCCCGTGAGAACCTCCACTTT. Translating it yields CASSLTSPRENLHF.

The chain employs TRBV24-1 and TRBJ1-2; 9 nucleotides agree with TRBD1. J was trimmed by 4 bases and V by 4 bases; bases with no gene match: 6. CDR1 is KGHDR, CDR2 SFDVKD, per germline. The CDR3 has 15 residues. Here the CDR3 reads CATSDPTGGVYGYTF. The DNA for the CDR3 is TGTGCCACCAGTGACCCGACAGGGGGAGTCTATGGCTACACCTTC.

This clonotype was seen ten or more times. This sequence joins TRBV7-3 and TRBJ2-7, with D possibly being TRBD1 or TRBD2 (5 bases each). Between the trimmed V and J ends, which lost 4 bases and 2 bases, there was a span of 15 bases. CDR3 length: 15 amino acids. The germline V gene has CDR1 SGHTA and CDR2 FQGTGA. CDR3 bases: TGTGCCAGCAGCTCGGGACCGACTCCAGCCTACGAGCAGTACTTC. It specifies CASSSGPTPAYEQYF.